Sequencing of this T cell receptor (beta chain) was carried out in a study of blood T cells in healthy people across ages. The germline CDR1 and CDR2 sequences are KGHSH and LQKENI. This CDR3 spans 16 amino acids. V shed 2 bases, J shed 0 bases, and the junction held 4 bases outside the gene matches. This clonotype was observed a handful of times. For the second PCR, which ran for 7 to 11 cycles, a sample-barcoded 5' primer and a J-beta primer mix were used. TCRdb recomputed calls from the 5' RACE reads with MiXCR, one row per CDR3 protein. This table holds fewer than 1.5 million distinct CDR3 sequences, approximately 38% found once.

The rearrangement joins TRBV18 to TRBJ2-3; 8 bases fit TRBD2. This TCR was sampled from a woman between 18 and 29 years old in good health. What was sequenced was blood. The CDR3, as DNA: TGTGCCAGCTCACCATTAGCGGGGCCTAGCACAGATACGCAGTATTTT. Translating it yields CASSPLAGPSTDTQYF.